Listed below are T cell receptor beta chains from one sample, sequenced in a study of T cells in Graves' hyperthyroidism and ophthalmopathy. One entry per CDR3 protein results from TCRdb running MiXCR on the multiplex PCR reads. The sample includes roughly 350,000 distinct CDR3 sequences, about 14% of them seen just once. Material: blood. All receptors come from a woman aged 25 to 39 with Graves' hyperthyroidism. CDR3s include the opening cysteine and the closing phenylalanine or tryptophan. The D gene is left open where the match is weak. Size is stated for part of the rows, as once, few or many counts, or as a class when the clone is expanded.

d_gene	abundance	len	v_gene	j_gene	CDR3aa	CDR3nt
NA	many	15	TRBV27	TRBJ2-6	CASSLSGTGANVLTF	TGTGCCAGCAGTTTATCGGGAACTGGGGCCAACGTCCTGACTTTC
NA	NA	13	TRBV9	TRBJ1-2	CASSVRQNYGYTF	TGTGCCAGCAGCGTAAGGCAGAACTATGGCTACACCTTC
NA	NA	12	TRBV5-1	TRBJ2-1	CASSLGDSEQFF	TGCGCCAGCAGCTTGGGCGATAGTGAGCAGTTCTTC
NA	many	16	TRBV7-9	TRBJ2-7	CASSSREDSRDYEQYF	TGTGCCAGCAGCAGTAGAGAGGACAGCCGAGACTACGAGCAGTACTTC
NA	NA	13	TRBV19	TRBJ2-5	CASSPGVKETQYF	TGTGCCAGTAGCCCGGGGGTAAAAGAGACCCAGTACTTC
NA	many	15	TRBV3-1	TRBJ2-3	CASSQQGRSRDTQYF	TGTGCCAGCAGCCAACAAGGACGATCCAGAGATACGCAGTATTTT
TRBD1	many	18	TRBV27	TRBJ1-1	CASSSRSGTGRVGTEAFF	TGTGCCAGCAGTTCCCGCTCCGGGACAGGTAGGGTGGGCACTGAAGCTTTCTTT
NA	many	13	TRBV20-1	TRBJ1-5	CSAGSVGVQPQHF	TGCAGTGCCGGATCCGTGGGGGTCCAGCCCCAGCATTTT
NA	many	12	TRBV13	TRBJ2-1	CASSPSGREQFF	TGTGCCAGCAGCCCTTCGGGGCGGGAGCAGTTCTTC
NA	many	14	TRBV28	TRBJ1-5	CASSQDSFNQPQHF	TGTGCCAGCAGCCAGGACAGTTTTAATCAGCCCCAGCATTTT
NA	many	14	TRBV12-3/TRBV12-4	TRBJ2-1	CASSLNGKRNEQFF	TGTGCCAGCAGTTTAAATGGGAAAAGGAATGAGCAGTTCTTC
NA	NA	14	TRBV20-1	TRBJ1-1	CSARGGITNTEAFF	TGCAGTGCTAGAGGAGGTATAACCAACACTGAAGCTTTCTTT
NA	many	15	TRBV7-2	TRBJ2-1	CASTLYGSSYNEQFF	TGTGCCAGCACCCTATACGGGAGCTCCTACAATGAGCAGTTCTTC
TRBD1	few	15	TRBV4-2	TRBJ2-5	CASSQGDRGSETQYF	TGTGCCAGCAGCCAAGGGGACAGGGGATCGGAGACCCAGTACTTC
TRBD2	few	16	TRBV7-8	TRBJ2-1	CASSFVGRAEYNEQFF	TGTGCCAGCAGCTTCGTCGGGAGGGCCGAATACAATGAGCAGTTCTTC
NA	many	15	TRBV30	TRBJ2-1	CAWSKRLDTYNEQFF	TGTGCCTGGAGCAAAAGACTCGATACCTACAATGAGCAGTTCTTC
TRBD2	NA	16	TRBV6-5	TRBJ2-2	CASSYSTSGKGRELFF	TGTGCCAGCAGTTACTCCACTAGCGGGAAGGGGAGGGAGCTGTTTTTT
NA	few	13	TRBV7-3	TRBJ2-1	CASSLNSNNEQFF	TGTGCCAGCAGCTTAAACTCCAACAATGAGCAGTTCTTC
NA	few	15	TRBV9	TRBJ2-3	CASSTWGGGTDTQYF	TGTGCCAGCAGCACTTGGGGCGGGGGCACAGATACGCAGTATTTT
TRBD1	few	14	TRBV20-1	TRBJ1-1	CSAWTGGAITEAFF	TGCAGTGCATGGACAGGGGGCGCGATTACTGAAGCTTTCTTT
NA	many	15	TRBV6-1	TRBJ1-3	CASRADSISGNTIYF	TGTGCCAGCAGAGCCGACAGTATCTCTGGAAACACCATATATTTT
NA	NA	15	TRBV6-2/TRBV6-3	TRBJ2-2	CASSVSRVGTGELFF	TGTGCCAGCAGTGTATCCAGGGTAGGCACCGGGGAGCTGTTTTTT
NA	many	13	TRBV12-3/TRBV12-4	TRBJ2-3	CASSFVSTDTQYF	TGTGCCAGCAGTTTCGTGAGTACAGATACGCAGTATTTT
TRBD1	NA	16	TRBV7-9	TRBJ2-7	CASTSTGAAPTYEQYF	TGTGCCAGCACCTCAACAGGGGCCGCGCCCACCTACGAGCAGTACTTC
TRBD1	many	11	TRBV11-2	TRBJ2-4	CASSGGTAKYF	TGTGCCAGCAGCGGTGGGACAGCGAAGTACTTC
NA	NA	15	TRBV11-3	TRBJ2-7	CACSLDRGPWSEQYF	TGTGCCTGCAGCTTAGATCGGGGCCCATGGAGCGAGCAGTACTTC
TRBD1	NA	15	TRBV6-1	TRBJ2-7	CASNIASGGGYEQYF	TGTGCCAGCAATATAGCTTCAGGGGGCGGCTACGAGCAGTACTTC
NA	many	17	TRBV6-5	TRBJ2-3	CASSYSGAAPGTDTQYF	TGTGCCAGCAGTTACTCGGGCGCCGCGCCCGGCACAGATACGCAGTATTTT
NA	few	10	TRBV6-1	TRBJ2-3	CVTHTDTQYF	TGTGTCACCCACACAGATACGCAGTATTTT
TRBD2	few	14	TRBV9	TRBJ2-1	CASSGLAGEGEQFF	TGTGCCAGCAGCGGACTAGCGGGAGAGGGGGAGCAGTTCTTC
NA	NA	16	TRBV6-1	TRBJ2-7	CASSQLSGALTGEQYF	TGTGCCAGCAGTCAACTGTCGGGGGCCCTTACCGGCGAGCAGTACTTC
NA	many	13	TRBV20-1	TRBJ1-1	CSVLGAPNTEAFF	TGCAGTGTTCTAGGGGCCCCTAACACTGAAGCTTTCTTT
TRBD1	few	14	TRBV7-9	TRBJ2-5	CASSKRQGQETQYF	TGTGCCAGCAGCAAGAGACAGGGCCAAGAGACCCAGTACTTC
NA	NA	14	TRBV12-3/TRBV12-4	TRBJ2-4	CASSLVPDRNIQYF	TGTGCCAGCAGTTTAGTCCCCGACAGAAACATTCAGTACTTC
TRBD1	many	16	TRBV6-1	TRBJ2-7	CASSDARGQGVGEQYF	TGTGCCAGCAGTGATGCCAGAGGACAGGGGGTAGGCGAGCAGTACTTC
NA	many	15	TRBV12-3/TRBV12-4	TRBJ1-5	CASSRAGLYDQPQHF	TGTGCCAGCAGTCGGGCGGGCTTATACGATCAGCCCCAGCATTTT
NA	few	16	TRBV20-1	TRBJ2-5	CSARDLRKGWQETQYF	TGCAGTGCTAGAGATCTCCGGAAGGGTTGGCAAGAGACCCAGTACTTC
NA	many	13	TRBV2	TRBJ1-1	CASSALLPTEAFF	TGTGCCAGCAGTGCGCTTCTCCCCACTGAAGCTTTCTTT
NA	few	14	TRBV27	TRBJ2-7	CASSFWDKTYEQYF	TGTGCCAGCAGTTTCTGGGACAAAACCTACGAGCAGTACTTC
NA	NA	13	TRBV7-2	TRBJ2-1	CATSQTRYDEQFF	TGTGCCACCAGTCAAACTAGATACGATGAGCAGTTCTTC
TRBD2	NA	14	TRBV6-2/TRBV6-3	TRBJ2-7	CASSVPGLLTEQYF	TGTGCCAGCAGTGTACCGGGACTACTCACCGAGCAGTACTTC
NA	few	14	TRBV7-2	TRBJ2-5	CASSAFAGQETQYF	TGTGCCAGCAGCGCCTTCGCGGGGCAAGAGACCCAGTACTTC
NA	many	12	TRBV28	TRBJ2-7	CASTSGESEQYF	TGTGCCAGCACCTCAGGGGAGTCCGAGCAGTACTTC
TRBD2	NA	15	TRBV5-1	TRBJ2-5	CASSTGGTSQETQYF	TGCGCCAGCAGCACCGGGGGGACCTCTCAAGAGACCCAGTACTTC
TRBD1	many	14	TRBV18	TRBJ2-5	CASSPGTARETQYF	TGTGCCAGCTCACCCGGGACAGCCCGAGAGACCCAGTACTTC